This TCR beta chain emerged from a study of cytomegalovirus exposure and HLA in healthy donors. A note on this clone: Its matching antigen is unknown.

Regarding the study as a whole: The only immune exposure information that was available was CMV serostatus. Most likely, a cluster of highly shared sequence variants arose as a sequencing artifact.

The germline V and J ends were trimmed by 1 base and 7 bases, with 8 bases remaining between them. The germline V gene has CDR1 MNHEY and CDR2 SMNVEV (reference sequence). This CDR3 comprises 14 residues. The PCR ran on 60 Vbeta and 13 Jbeta primers. Sequencing used immunoSEQ multiplex PCR; TCRdb keeps in-frame clones, though not all of them. Here the sample spans 120,000 or so clones, over 60% being singletons. Sequenced material: PBMCs. The chain uses TRBV27 and TRBJ1-6; tentative D call: TRBD1 (5 bases). The clonotype comes from a woman aged 40 to 49 in good health and CMV-seronegative. This CDR3 reads CASSLYGGNSPLHF. The CDR3 DNA reads as TGTGCCAGCAGTTTATATGGGGGGAATTCACCCCTCCACTTT.